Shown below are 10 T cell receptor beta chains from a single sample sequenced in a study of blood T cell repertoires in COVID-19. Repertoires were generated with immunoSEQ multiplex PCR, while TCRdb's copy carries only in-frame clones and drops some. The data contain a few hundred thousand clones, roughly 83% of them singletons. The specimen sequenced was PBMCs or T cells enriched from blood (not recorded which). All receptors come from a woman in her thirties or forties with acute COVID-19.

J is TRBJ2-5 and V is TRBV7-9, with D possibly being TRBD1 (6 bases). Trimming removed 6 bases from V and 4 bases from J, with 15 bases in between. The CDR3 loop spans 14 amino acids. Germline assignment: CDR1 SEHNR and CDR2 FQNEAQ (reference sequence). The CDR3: CASSQGHGGETQYF. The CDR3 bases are TGTGCCAGCAGTCAGGGACATGGTGGAGAGACCCAGTACTTC. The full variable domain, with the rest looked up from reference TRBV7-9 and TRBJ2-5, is DTGVSQNPRHKITKRGQNVTFRCDPISEHNRLYWYRQTLGQGPEFLTYFQNEAQLEKSRLLSDRFSAERPKGSFSTLEIQRTEQGDSAMYLCASSQGHGGETQYFGPGTRLLVL.

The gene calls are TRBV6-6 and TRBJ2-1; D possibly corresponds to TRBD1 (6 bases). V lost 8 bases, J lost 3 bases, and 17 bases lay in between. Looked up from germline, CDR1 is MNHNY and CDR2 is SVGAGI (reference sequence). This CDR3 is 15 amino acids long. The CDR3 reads CASWNRDTYYNEQFF. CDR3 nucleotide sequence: TGTGCCAGCTGGAACCGGGACACGTACTACAATGAGCAGTTCTTC.

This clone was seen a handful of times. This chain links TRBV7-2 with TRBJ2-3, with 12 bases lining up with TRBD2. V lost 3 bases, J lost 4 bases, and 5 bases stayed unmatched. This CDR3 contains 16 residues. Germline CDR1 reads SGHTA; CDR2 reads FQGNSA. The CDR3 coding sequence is TGTGCCAGCAGCTTGATGCGACTAGCGGGAGCAGATACGCAGTATTTT. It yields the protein CASSLMRLAGADTQYF.

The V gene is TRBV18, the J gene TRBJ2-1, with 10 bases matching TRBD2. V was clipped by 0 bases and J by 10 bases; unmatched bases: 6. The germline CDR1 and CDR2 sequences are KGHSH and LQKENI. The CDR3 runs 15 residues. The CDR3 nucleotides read TGTGCCAGCTCACCACCTGCTAGCGGGAGAGACGAGCAGTTCTTC. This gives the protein CASSPPASGRDEQFF.

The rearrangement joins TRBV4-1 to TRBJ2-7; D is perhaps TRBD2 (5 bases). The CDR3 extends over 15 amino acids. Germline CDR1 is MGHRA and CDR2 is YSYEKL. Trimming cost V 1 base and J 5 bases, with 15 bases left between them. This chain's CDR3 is CASSQGSGSRDEQYF. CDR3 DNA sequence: TGCGCCAGCAGCCAAGGGTCGGGGTCCCGCGACGAGCAGTACTTC.

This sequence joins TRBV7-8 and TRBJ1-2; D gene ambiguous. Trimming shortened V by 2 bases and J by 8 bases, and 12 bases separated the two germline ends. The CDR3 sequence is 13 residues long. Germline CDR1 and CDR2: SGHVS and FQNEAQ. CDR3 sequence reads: CASSLYQLGGYTF. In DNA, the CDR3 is TGTGCCAGCAGCTTATATCAGCTAGGCGGCTACACCTTC.

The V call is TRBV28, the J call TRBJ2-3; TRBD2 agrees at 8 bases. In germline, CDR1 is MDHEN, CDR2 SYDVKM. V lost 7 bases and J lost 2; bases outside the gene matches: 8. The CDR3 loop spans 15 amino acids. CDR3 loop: CASTMGGRTTDTQYF. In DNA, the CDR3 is TGTGCCAGCACCATGGGCGGGAGGACCACAGATACGCAGTATTTT. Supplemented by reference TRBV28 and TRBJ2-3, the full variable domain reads DVKVTQSSRYLVKRTGEKVFLECVQDMDHENMFWYRQDPGLGLRLIYFSYDVKMKEKGDIPEGYSVSREKKERFSLILESASTNQTSMYLCASTMGGRTTDTQYFGPGTRLTVL.

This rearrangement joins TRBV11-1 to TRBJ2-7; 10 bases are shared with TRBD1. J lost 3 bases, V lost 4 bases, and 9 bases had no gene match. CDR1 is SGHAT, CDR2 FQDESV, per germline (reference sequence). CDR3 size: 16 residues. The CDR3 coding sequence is TGTGCCAGCAGCTATCGGACAGGGGGGGTACTCTACGAGCAGTACTTC. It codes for CASSYRTGGVLYEQYF. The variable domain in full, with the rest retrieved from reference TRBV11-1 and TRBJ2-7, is EAEVAQSPRYKITEKSQAVAFWCDPISGHATLYWYRQILGQGPELLVQFQDESVVDDSQLPKDRFSAERLKGVDSTLKIQPAELGDSAMYLCASSYRTGGVLYEQYFGPGTRLTVT.

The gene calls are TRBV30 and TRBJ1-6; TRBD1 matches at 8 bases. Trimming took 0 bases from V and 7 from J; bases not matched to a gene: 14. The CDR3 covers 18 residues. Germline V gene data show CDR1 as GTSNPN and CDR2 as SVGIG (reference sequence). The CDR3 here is CAWSVAPSRTGTNSPLHF. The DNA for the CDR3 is TGTGCCTGGAGTGTAGCCCCCTCCCGGACAGGGACAAATTCACCCCTCCACTTT.

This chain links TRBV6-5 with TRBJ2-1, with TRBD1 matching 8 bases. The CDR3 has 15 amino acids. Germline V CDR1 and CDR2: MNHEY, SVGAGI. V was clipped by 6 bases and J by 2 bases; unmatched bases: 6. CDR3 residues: CASRAAGGAYNEQFF. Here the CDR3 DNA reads TGTGCCAGCAGGGCCGCAGGGGGCGCCTACAATGAGCAGTTCTTC.